This entry lists 24 T cell receptor beta chains sequenced from one sample in a study of blood T cell repertoires in COVID-19 (dated by TCRdb to the early 2020s). Receptor libraries were prepared by the immunoSEQ multiplex PCR assay. This is the immuneACCESS table as TCRdb keeps it, with only in-frame sequences that have V and J called. A part of the clones is gone; compared with another copy, unresolved V genes explain less than half, and the rest is unexplained. Here the sample has about 330,000 clones; around 84% occur a single time. The ten largest clones add up to roughly 10% of the sample. The specimen was PBMCs or T cells enriched from blood (not recorded which). The source of these receptors is a woman younger than 35 who had recovered from COVID-19.

The J gene is TRBJ1-1, the V gene TRBV12-5; the D gene is possibly TRBD1 (6 bases). Germline V CDR1 and CDR2: LGHNT, FRNRAP. The CDR3 is 13 residues long. Trimming left V 6 bases short and J 2 bases short, with 10 bases between. The CDR3 region is CASGRDTNTEAFF. CDR3 DNA: TGTGCTAGTGGCCGGGACACCAACACTGAAGCTTTCTTT.

This rearrangement joins TRBV27 to TRBJ2-5; D ambiguous. V was cut by 6 bases and J by 3 bases, with 14 bases left in between. There are 14 residues in the CDR3. Per germline, CDR1 MNHEY and CDR2 SMNVEV (reference sequence). The CDR3 reads CASSFLTDKETQYF. The CDR3 coding sequence is TGTGCCAGCAGCTTCTTGACCGACAAAGAGACCCAGTACTTC.

This chain connects TRBV21-1 to TRBJ1-1. TRBV21-1 is marked as a pseudogene. The CDR3 is made up of 16 amino acids. The CDR3 coding sequence is TGTGCCAGCAGCGGGATTGAGGGTTGGAACGCCACTGAAGCTTTCTTT. Encoded protein: CASSGIEGWNATEAFF.

This chain joins TRBV30 and TRBJ1-1; D is uncertain. CDR3 length equals 11 residues. Trimming removed 1 base from V and 5 bases from J, with 5 bases in between. Germline CDR1 and CDR2: GTSNPN and SVGIG (reference sequence). This chain's CDR3 is CAWSGRTEAFF. Written as DNA, the CDR3 is TGTGCCTGGAGTGGGAGGACTGAAGCTTTCTTT.

The chain combines TRBV30 with TRBJ1-6, with a tentative D call TRBD1 (5 bases). The CDR3 sequence is 13 residues long. Germline assignment: CDR1 GTSNPN and CDR2 SVGIG (reference sequence). Between the trimmed V and J ends, which lost 7 bases and 5 bases, there was a span of 12 bases. CDR3 amino acids: CAFRVADNSPLHF. In DNA, the CDR3 is TGTGCCTTCAGGGTCGCTGATAATTCACCCCTCCACTTT. The full variable domain, with the rest looked up from reference TRBV30 and TRBJ1-6, is SQTIHQWPATLVQPVGSPLSLECTVEGTSNPNLYWYRQAAGRGLQLLFYSVGIGQISSEVPQNLSASRPQDRQFILSSKKLLLSDSGFYLCAFRVADNSPLHFGNGTRLTVT.

The chain recombines TRBV7-9 with TRBJ2-5; D uncertain. The V end lost 1 base, the J end lost 5 bases, and 11 bases lay between the germline ends. The CDR3 is 14 residues long. CDR1 is SEHNR, CDR2 FQNEAQ, per germline (reference sequence). The CDR3 region has the DNA TGTGCCAGCAGCTTAGATGCGACTCGGGAGACCCAGTACTTC. Amino acids: CASSLDATRETQYF.

As concerns this clone: This sequence may be a read error, since a much larger clone differs from it by one base. This chain links TRBV24-1 with TRBJ2-1, with D perhaps TRBD2 (6 bases). V was pared by 2 bases and J by 9 bases, with 7 bases between. This CDR3 is built from 12 residues. Germline loops: CDR1 KGHDR, CDR2 SFDVKD. The CDR3 sequence: CATSDWGGEQFF. The DNA for the CDR3 is TGTGCCACCAGTGATTGGGGAGGTGAGCAGTTCTTC.

This CDR3 is CASSPEGGYSNQPQHF. The CDR3 coding sequence is TGTGCCAGCTCACCAGAAGGAGGTTATAGCAATCAGCCCCAGCATTTT. This chain links TRBV18 with TRBJ1-5; D gene uncertain. From germline, CDR1 is KGHSH and CDR2 LQKENI. V lost 2 bases, J lost 0 bases, and 11 bases lay in between. CDR3 length: 16 amino acids.

This clone came up once. The genes are TRBV5-6 and TRBJ2-5; 7 bases map to TRBD1. The CDR3 extends over 15 amino acids. V was pared by 4 bases and J by 3 bases, with 9 bases of the junction left unmatched. CDR1 is SGHDT, CDR2 YYEEEE, per germline. The CDR3 bases are TGTGCCAGCAGCGAGACAGGGATGGGAGAAGAGACCCAGTACTTC. This translates into CASSETGMGEETQYF.

The genes are TRBV7-3 and TRBJ2-1; 7 nucleotides align to TRBD2. Germline assignment: CDR1 SGHTA and CDR2 FQGTGA. CDR3 length equals 15 residues. With 3 bases clipped from V and 6 bases from J, the junction kept 8 bases outside the gene matches. As DNA, the CDR3 is TGTGCCAGCAGCTTCAGCGGGACTGGGGGCAATGAGCAGTTCTTC. It yields the protein CASSFSGTGGNEQFF.

In regard to this clone: The same CDR3 arises from other DNA sequences in this sample as well. The chain couples TRBV10-3 to TRBJ1-5, with 9 nucleotides matching TRBD1. V lost 0 bases to trimming and J lost 4 bases; unmatched junction nucleotides: 1. The CDR3 is made up of 15 amino acids. Germline V gene data show CDR1 as ENHRY and CDR2 as SYGVKD. In nucleotides, the CDR3 is TGTGCCATCAGTGAGTCGGGACAGGGTAATCAGCCCCAGCATTTT. Protein sequence: CAISESGQGNQPQHF.

This clone is a singleton in its sample. The chain carries TRBV5-8 and TRBJ1-1; TRBD1 might be the D (6 bases). The germline V gene encodes CDR1 SGHTS and CDR2 YDEGEE. CDR3 length: 16 amino acids. V was trimmed by 3 bases and J by 0 bases, leaving 15 bases between them. The CDR3 DNA reads TGTGCCAGCAGCTCGCCCAACAGGGCCCTGAACACTGAAGCTTTCTTT. Translating gives CASSSPNRALNTEAFF.

The chain is built from TRBV6-4 and TRBJ2-3; the match to TRBD2 covers 10 bases. This CDR3 comprises 14 residues. After removal of 6 bases from V and 4 bases from J, the junction contained 4 bases not matched to a gene. Germline V gives CDR1 MRHNA, CDR2 SNTAGT. CDR3 region: CASSSGGASDTQYF. The CDR3 nucleotides read TGTGCCAGCAGCAGCGGGGGGGCCTCAGATACGCAGTATTTT.

This clone was counted once. The gene calls are TRBV27 and TRBJ1-1, with a possible D match to TRBD1 (6 bases). The length of the CDR3 is 16 residues. Trimming cost V 8 bases and J 4 bases, with 23 bases left between them. The germline V gene has CDR1 MNHEY and CDR2 SMNVEV (reference sequence). The CDR3 spells CASGPLRTGGGTEAFF. CDR3 sequence (DNA): TGTGCCAGCGGGCCCCTCCGAACGGGGGGCGGCACTGAAGCTTTCTTT.

The rearrangement uses TRBV30 and TRBJ1-5; no clear D gene. Germline V lookup: CDR1 GTSNPN, CDR2 SVGIG (reference sequence). The CDR3 extends over 13 amino acids. The CDR3 protein is CAGGPGDDQPQHF. The CDR3 bases are TGTGCGGGAGGGCCAGGCGATGATCAGCCCCAGCATTTT. Complete variable domain (other parts from reference TRBV30 and TRBJ1-5): SQTIHQWPATLVQPVGSPLSLECTVEGTSNPNLYWYRQAAGRGLQLLFYSVGIGQISSEVPQNLSASRPQDRQFILSSKKLLLSDSGFYLCAGGPGDDQPQHFGDGTRLSIL.

This clone occurred once. The chain links TRBV19 to TRBJ2-3, with a tentative D call TRBD1 (6 bases). Germline V gives CDR1 LNHDA, CDR2 SQIVND (reference sequence). Trimming removed 5 bases at V and 0 bases at J, with 12 bases between. This CDR3 has 15 amino acids. The CDR3 spells CASSPRTESTDTQYF. CDR3 nucleotide sequence: TGTGCCAGTAGTCCCAGGACAGAGAGCACAGATACGCAGTATTTT. Drawing the rest from reference TRBV19 and TRBJ2-3, the complete variable domain is DGGITQSPKYLFRKEGQNVTLSCEQNLNHDAMYWYRQDPGQGLRLIYYSQIVNDFQKGDIAEGYSVSREKKESFPLTVTSAQKNPTAFYLCASSPRTESTDTQYFGPGTRLTVL.

This clone has more than one count but fewer than ten. The genes are TRBV28 and TRBJ2-5; 7 nucleotides line up with TRBD1. CDR3 length equals 15 residues. Germline CDR1 MDHEN, CDR2 SYDVKM. Losses at the gene ends were 3 bases for V and 4 bases for J; bases not matched to a gene: 8. CDR3 nucleotide sequence: TGTGCCAGCAGTTTCCCAAGACAGGGTGGAGAGACCCAGTACTTC. It is translated as CASSFPRQGGETQYF.

This rearrangement joins TRBV19 to TRBJ1-3, with D unclear. Looked up from germline, CDR1 is LNHDA and CDR2 is SQIVND (reference sequence). The length of the CDR3 is 17 residues. Trimming shortened V by 8 bases and J by 4 bases, and 24 bases separated the two germline ends. This CDR3 is CASPATKDSGRGNTIYF. The CDR3 region has the DNA TGTGCCAGTCCAGCCACTAAAGACTCGGGGAGGGGAAACACCATATATTTT.

This chain connects TRBV4-1 to TRBJ2-7; possible D gene TRBD1, 5 bases. Germline V gene data show CDR1 as MGHRA and CDR2 as YSYEKL. The CDR3 spans 15 residues. The V end lost 1 base, the J end lost 6 bases, and 16 bases lay between the germline ends. The CDR3 here is CASSQGGRLEGEQYF. The CDR3 DNA sequence: TGCGCCAGCAGCCAAGGGGGCAGGTTGGAAGGCGAGCAGTACTTC.

The chain is built from TRBV18 and TRBJ2-1; 12 nucleotides match TRBD2. CDR1 and CDR2 from the germline V gene are KGHSH and LQKENI. V shed 2 bases, J shed 6 bases, and the junction held 5 bases outside the gene matches. The CDR3 sequence is 16 residues long. The CDR3 here is CASSPTLAGGANEQFF. The CDR3 bases are TGTGCCAGCTCACCAACACTAGCGGGGGGTGCCAATGAGCAGTTCTTC.

This clone has only one observation. The V call is TRBV28, the J call TRBJ2-3; maybe TRBD1 (5 bases). The germline V gene encodes CDR1 MDHEN and CDR2 SYDVKM. The CDR3 sequence is 15 residues long. Trimming pared 5 bases from V and 1 base from J, leaving 13 bases between. Here the CDR3 reads CASSLRTPRTDTQYF. CDR3 sequence (DNA): TGTGCCAGCAGTCTACGGACACCACGCACAGATACGCAGTATTTT.

This clone showed up just a few times. V is TRBV5-6 and J is TRBJ2-1; TRBD2 agrees at 8 bases. The CDR3 runs 15 residues. J gave up 9 bases and V 0 bases, and 8 bases lay outside the gene matches. Looked up from germline, CDR1 is SGHDT and CDR2 is YYEEEE. The CDR3 DNA reads as TGTGCCAGCAGCTTGGCCCTCGGGGGGGAGGGTGAGCAGTTCTTC. It yields the protein CASSLALGGEGEQFF.

V gene TRBV5-4 combines with J gene TRBJ2-7, with D perhaps matching TRBD2 (6 bases). The CDR3 loop spans 15 amino acids. The germline V gene has CDR1 SGHNT and CDR2 YYREEE (reference sequence). Trimming removed 4 bases from V and 6 bases from J, with 20 bases in between. CDR3 sequence (DNA): TGTGCCAGCAGCCTAAGGACCACTTTCGGGGGCGAGCAGTACTTC. Its protein product is CASSLRTTFGGEQYF.

The V and J genes are TRBV29-1 and TRBJ2-1; 7 bases are shared with TRBD1. The CDR3 sequence is 16 residues long. Germline V CDR1 and CDR2: SQVTM, ANQGSEA. Trimming took 5 bases from V and 8 from J; bases not matched to a gene: 18. The CDR3 here is CSVPRVDRAGWYEQFF. The CDR3 DNA follows: TGCAGCGTTCCCCGGGTCGACAGGGCAGGGTGGTATGAGCAGTTCTTC.